This is a list of T cell receptor beta chains from one sample in a study of blood T cell repertoires in COVID-19. TCRdb's copy holds only in-frame clones and misses some; the assay was immunoSEQ multiplex PCR. The sample lists approximately 180,000 clones; around 80% were seen once. The source material was peripheral blood. The receptors originated from a woman between 65 and 79 years old with acute or convalescent COVID-19. Each CDR3 is given with its conserved first and last residue. A D gene is named only where the DNA matches it firmly. Size values are once, few and many counts, or a class for expanded clones, and some rows have none.

clone_size: -
d_call: -
v_call: TRBV20-1
j_call: TRBJ1-5
cdr3_aa: CSASKGVSWGTQSNQPQHF
cdr3_nt: TGCAGTGCTAGTAAGGGCGTCTCGTGGGGCACCCAGAGCAATCAGCCCCAGCATTTT

clone_size: -
d_call: -
v_call: TRBV28
j_call: TRBJ2-1
cdr3_aa: CASSLYYEQFF
cdr3_nt: TGTGCCAGCAGTTTATACTATGAGCAGTTCTTC

clone_size: few
d_call: TRBD2
v_call: TRBV4-2
j_call: TRBJ2-3
cdr3_aa: CASSERLSGERTDTQYF
cdr3_nt: TGTGCCAGCAGCGAAAGACTTAGCGGGGAGCGCACAGATACGCAGTATTTT

clone_size: -
d_call: TRBD1
v_call: TRBV6-1
j_call: TRBJ1-4
cdr3_aa: CASRTGGYEKLFF
cdr3_nt: TGTGCCAGCAGAACAGGGGGCTATGAAAAACTGTTTTTT

clone_size: -
d_call: -
v_call: TRBV9
j_call: TRBJ1-1
cdr3_aa: CASSDQQGKDTEAFF
cdr3_nt: TGTGCCAGCAGCGACCAACAGGGTAAGGACACTGAAGCTTTCTTT

clone_size: -
d_call: -
v_call: TRBV11-2
j_call: TRBJ1-2
cdr3_aa: CASSRDSNSYGYTF
cdr3_nt: TGTGCCAGCAGCCGCGACAGTAACAGCTATGGCTACACCTTC

clone_size: once
d_call: TRBD1
v_call: TRBV12-3/TRBV12-4
j_call: TRBJ2-7
cdr3_aa: CASSPTGEYF
cdr3_nt: TGTGCCAGCAGCCCGACAGGGGAGTACTTC

clone_size: -
d_call: TRBD2
v_call: TRBV19
j_call: TRBJ2-1
cdr3_aa: CASSRGTSGRAGYNEQFF
cdr3_nt: TGTGCCAGTAGTAGGGGGACTAGCGGGAGGGCGGGCTACAATGAGCAGTTCTTC

clone_size: -
d_call: TRBD2
v_call: TRBV19
j_call: TRBJ2-1
cdr3_aa: CASSIKGLAGGPGNEQFF
cdr3_nt: TGTGCCAGTAGTATAAAGGGACTAGCGGGGGGGCCGGGCAATGAGCAGTTCTTC

clone_size: -
d_call: -
v_call: TRBV3-1/TRBV3-2
j_call: TRBJ1-1
cdr3_aa: CASSQQDLMNTEAFF
cdr3_nt: TGTGCCAGCAGCCAACAGGATTTGATGAACACTGAAGCTTTCTTT

clone_size: -
d_call: -
v_call: TRBV19
j_call: TRBJ2-3
cdr3_aa: CASSQGQLKLTDTQYF
cdr3_nt: TGTGCCAGTTCTCAGGGCCAGCTCAAACTCACAGATACGCAGTATTTT

clone_size: -
d_call: -
v_call: TRBV7-9
j_call: TRBJ1-1
cdr3_aa: CASSLGQIDEAFF
cdr3_nt: TGTGCCAGCAGCCTTGGACAGATTGATGAAGCTTTCTTT

clone_size: -
d_call: -
v_call: TRBV18
j_call: TRBJ2-1
cdr3_aa: CASSPDNEQFF
cdr3_nt: TGTGCCAGCTCACCCGACAATGAGCAGTTCTTC

clone_size: -
d_call: TRBD2
v_call: TRBV28
j_call: TRBJ2-7
cdr3_aa: CASSYRASGRYEQYF
cdr3_nt: TGTGCCAGCAGTTACCGGGCTAGCGGGAGATACGAGCAGTACTTC

clone_size: -
d_call: TRBD1
v_call: TRBV27
j_call: TRBJ2-2
cdr3_aa: CASGWPPDRADTGELFF
cdr3_nt: TGTGCCAGCGGTTGGCCCCCGGACAGGGCGGACACCGGGGAGCTGTTTTTT

clone_size: -
d_call: TRBD2
v_call: TRBV11-2
j_call: TRBJ2-2
cdr3_aa: CASSPVAGPIGELFF
cdr3_nt: TGTGCCAGCAGCCCGGTAGCGGGACCTATCGGGGAGCTGTTTTTT

clone_size: -
d_call: -
v_call: TRBV5-1
j_call: TRBJ1-2
cdr3_aa: CASSLSPGYYGYTF
cdr3_nt: TGCGCCAGCAGCTTGTCCCCAGGATACTATGGCTACACCTTC

clone_size: -
d_call: TRBD2
v_call: TRBV7-9
j_call: TRBJ2-1
cdr3_aa: CASSQTGTRNEQFF
cdr3_nt: TGTGCCAGCAGCCAAACCGGGACTAGGAATGAGCAGTTCTTC

clone_size: -
d_call: TRBD1
v_call: TRBV7-2
j_call: TRBJ1-2
cdr3_aa: CASSSGAGQGINGYTF
cdr3_nt: TGTGCCAGCAGTTCCGGTGCCGGACAGGGTATAAATGGCTACACCTTC

clone_size: -
d_call: TRBD1
v_call: TRBV4-1
j_call: TRBJ1-6
cdr3_aa: CASSLALTGKPLHF
cdr3_nt: TGCGCCAGCAGCCTTGCCTTGACAGGGAAACCCCTCCACTTT

clone_size: -
d_call: TRBD2
v_call: TRBV4-3
j_call: TRBJ2-1
cdr3_aa: CASSQDGTSGGMFF
cdr3_nt: TGCGCCAGCAGCCAAGACGGGACTAGCGGGGGTATGTTCTTC

clone_size: -
d_call: -
v_call: TRBV21-1
j_call: TRBJ2-7
cdr3_aa: CASSKGSWGVYEQYF
cdr3_nt: TGTGCCAGCAGCAAAGGGTCCTGGGGGGTTTACGAGCAGTACTTC

clone_size: -
d_call: TRBD1
v_call: TRBV7-9
j_call: TRBJ2-7
cdr3_aa: CASSLYTGAYEQYF
cdr3_nt: TGTGCCAGCAGCTTATACACAGGGGCCTACGAGCAGTACTTC

clone_size: once
d_call: TRBD1
v_call: TRBV2
j_call: TRBJ2-3
cdr3_aa: CASSEARTGRDTQYF
cdr3_nt: TGTGCCAGCAGTGAAGCGAGGACAGGGAGAGATACGCAGTATTTT

clone_size: -
d_call: -
v_call: TRBV3-1/TRBV3-2
j_call: TRBJ1-2
cdr3_aa: CASSPRVWTNYGYTF
cdr3_nt: TGTGCCAGCAGCCCCAGGGTTTGGACTAACTATGGCTACACCTTC

clone_size: -
d_call: -
v_call: TRBV11-2
j_call: TRBJ2-3
cdr3_aa: CASSSPTSTDTQYF
cdr3_nt: TGTGCCAGCAGCTCTCCGACTAGCACAGATACGCAGTATTTT

clone_size: -
d_call: TRBD2
v_call: TRBV11-2
j_call: TRBJ2-7
cdr3_aa: CASSLGGGAVYEQYF
cdr3_nt: TGTGCCAGCAGCTTAGGCGGGGGGGCCGTCTACGAGCAGTACTTC